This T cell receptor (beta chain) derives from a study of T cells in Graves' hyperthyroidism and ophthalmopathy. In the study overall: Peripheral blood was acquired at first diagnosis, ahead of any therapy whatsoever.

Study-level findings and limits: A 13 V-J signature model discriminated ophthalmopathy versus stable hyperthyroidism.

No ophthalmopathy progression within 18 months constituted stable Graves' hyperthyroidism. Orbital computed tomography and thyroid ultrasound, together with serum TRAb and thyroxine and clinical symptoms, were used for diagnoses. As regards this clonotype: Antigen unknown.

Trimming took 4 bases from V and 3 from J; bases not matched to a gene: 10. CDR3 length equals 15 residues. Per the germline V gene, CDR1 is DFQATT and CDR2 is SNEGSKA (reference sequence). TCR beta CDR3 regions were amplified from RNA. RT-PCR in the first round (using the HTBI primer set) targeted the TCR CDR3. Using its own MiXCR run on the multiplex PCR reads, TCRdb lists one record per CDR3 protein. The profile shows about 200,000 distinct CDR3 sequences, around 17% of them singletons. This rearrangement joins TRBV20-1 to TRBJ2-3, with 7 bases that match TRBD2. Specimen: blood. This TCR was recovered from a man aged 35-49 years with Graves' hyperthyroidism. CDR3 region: CSATQRGGGTDTQYF. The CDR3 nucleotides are TGCAGTGCTACCCAGCGGGGCGGAGGGACAGATACGCAGTATTTT.